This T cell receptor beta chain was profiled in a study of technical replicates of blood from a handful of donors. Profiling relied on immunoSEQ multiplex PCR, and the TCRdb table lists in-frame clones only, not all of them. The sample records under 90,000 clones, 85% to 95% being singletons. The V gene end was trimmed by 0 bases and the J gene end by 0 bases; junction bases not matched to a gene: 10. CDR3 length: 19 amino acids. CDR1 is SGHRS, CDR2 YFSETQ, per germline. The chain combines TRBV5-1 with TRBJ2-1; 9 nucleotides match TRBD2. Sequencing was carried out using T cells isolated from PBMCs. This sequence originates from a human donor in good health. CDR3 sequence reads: CASSLEGLAGWSSYNEQFF. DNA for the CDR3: TGCGCCAGCAGCTTGGAGGGGCTAGCGGGGTGGAGCTCCTACAATGAGCAGTTCTTC. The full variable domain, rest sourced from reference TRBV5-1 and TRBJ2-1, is KAGVTQTPRYLIKTRGQQVTLSCSPISGHRSVSWYQQTPGQGLQFLFEYFSETQRNKGNFPGRFSGRQFSNSRSEMNVSTLELGDSALYLCASSLEGLAGWSSYNEQFFGPGTRLTVL.